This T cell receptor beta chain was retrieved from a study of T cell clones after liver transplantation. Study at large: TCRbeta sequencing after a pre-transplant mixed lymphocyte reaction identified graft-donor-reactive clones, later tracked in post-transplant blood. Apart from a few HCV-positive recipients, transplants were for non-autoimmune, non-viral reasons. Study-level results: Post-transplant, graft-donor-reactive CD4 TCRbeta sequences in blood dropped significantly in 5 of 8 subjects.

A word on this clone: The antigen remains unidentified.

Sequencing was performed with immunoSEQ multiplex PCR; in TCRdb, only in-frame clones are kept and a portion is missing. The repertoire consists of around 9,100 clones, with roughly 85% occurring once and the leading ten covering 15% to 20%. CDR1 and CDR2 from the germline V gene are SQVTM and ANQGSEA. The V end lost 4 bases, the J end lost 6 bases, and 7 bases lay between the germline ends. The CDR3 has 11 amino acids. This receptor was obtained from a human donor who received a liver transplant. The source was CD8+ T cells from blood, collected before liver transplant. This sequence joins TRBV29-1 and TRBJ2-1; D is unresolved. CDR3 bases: TGCAGCGTTGGTTTTGGCAATGAGCAGTTCTTC. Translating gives CSVGFGNEQFF.